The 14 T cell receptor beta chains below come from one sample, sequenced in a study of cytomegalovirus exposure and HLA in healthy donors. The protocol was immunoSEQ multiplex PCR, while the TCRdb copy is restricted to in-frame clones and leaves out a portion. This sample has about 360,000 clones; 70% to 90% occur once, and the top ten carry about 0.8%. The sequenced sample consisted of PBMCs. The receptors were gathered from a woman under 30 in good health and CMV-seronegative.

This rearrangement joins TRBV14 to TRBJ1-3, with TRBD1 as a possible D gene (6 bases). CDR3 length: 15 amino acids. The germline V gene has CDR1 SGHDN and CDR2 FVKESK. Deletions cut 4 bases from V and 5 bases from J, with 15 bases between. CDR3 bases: TGTGCCAGCAGCCGCGTGTATGGGGGCAGAAACACCATATATTTT. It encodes CASSRVYGGRNTIYF.

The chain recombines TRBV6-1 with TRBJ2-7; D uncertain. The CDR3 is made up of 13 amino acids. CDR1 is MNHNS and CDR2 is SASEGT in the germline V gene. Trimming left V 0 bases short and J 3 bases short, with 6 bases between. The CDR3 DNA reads TGTGCCAGCAGTGAAGCCTTCCGCTACGAGCAGTACTTC. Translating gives CASSEAFRYEQYF.

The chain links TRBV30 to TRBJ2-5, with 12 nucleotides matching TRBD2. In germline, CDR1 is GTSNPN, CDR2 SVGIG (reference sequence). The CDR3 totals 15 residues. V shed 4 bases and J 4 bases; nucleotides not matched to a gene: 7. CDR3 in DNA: TGTGCCTGGACCTTTCGGGGACTAGCGGGAGAGACCCAGTACTTC. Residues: CAWTFRGLAGETQYF. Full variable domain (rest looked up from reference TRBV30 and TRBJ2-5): SQTIHQWPATLVQPVGSPLSLECTVEGTSNPNLYWYRQAAGRGLQLLFYSVGIGQISSEVPQNLSASRPQDRQFILSSKKLLLSDSGFYLCAWTFRGLAGETQYFGPGTRLLVL.

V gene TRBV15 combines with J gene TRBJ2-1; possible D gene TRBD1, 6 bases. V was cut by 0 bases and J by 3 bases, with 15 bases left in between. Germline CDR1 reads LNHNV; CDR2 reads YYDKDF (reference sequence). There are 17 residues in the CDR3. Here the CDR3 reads CATSRDYGAGVYNEQFF. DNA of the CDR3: TGTGCCACCAGCAGAGATTACGGGGCAGGGGTCTACAATGAGCAGTTCTTC. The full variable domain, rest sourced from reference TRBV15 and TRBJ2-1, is DAMVIQNPRYQVTQFGKPVTLSCSQTLNHNVMYWYQQKSSQAPKLLFHYYDKDFNNEADTPDNFQSRRPNTSFCFLDIRSPGLGDTAMYLCATSRDYGAGVYNEQFFGPGTRLTVL.

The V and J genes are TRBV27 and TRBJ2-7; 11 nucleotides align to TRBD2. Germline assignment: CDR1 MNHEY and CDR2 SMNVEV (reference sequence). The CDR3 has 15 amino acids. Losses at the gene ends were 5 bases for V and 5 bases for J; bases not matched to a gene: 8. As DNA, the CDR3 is TGTGCCAGCAGTACAACTAGCGGGAGATGGAACGAGCAGTACTTC. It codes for CASSTTSGRWNEQYF.

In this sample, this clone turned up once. CDR3 bases: TGTGCCTGGAGTGTACCTCCATATCGAGCTGGAAACACCATATATTTT. Translation gives CAWSVPPYRAGNTIYF. V is TRBV30 and J is TRBJ1-3; D gene ambiguous. The CDR3 has 16 residues. Germline CDR1 is GTSNPN and CDR2 is SVGIG (reference sequence). V was pared by 0 bases and J by 2 bases, with 14 bases between.

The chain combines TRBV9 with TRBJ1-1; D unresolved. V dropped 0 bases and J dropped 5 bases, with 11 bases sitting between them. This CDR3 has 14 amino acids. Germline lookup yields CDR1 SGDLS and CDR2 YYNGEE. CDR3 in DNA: TGTGCCAGCAGCGTAGGACGGGGATGGACTGAAGCTTTCTTT. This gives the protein CASSVGRGWTEAFF.

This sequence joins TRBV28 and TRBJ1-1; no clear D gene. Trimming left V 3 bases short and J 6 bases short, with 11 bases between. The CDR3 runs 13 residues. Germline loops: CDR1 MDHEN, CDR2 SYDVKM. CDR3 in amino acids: CASSLQVKAEAFF. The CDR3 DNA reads TGTGCCAGCAGTTTGCAGGTAAAAGCTGAAGCTTTCTTT. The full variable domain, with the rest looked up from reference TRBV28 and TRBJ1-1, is DVKVTQSSRYLVKRTGEKVFLECVQDMDHENMFWYRQDPGLGLRLIYFSYDVKMKEKGDIPEGYSVSREKKERFSLILESASTNQTSMYLCASSLQVKAEAFFGQGTRLTVV.

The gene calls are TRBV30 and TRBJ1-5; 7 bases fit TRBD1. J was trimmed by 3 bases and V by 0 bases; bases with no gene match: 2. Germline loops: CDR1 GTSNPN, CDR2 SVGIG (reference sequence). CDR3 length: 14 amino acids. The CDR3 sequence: CAWSVRGPNQPQHF. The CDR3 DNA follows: TGTGCCTGGAGTGTAAGGGGGCCCAATCAGCCCCAGCATTTT.

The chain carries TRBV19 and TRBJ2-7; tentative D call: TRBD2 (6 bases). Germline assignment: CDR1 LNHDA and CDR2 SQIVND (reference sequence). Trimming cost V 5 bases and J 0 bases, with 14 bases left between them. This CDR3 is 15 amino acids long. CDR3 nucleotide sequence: TGTGCCAGTAGTGACGCGGGACGCCGCTCCTACGAGCAGTACTTC. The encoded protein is CASSDAGRRSYEQYF.

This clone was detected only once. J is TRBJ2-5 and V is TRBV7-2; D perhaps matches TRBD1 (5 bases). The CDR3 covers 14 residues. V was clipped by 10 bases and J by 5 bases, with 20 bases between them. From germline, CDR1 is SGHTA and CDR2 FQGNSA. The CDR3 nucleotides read TGTGCCACAAATAGGGGTTCTAGGTTCGAGACCCAGTACTTC. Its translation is CATNRGSRFETQYF.

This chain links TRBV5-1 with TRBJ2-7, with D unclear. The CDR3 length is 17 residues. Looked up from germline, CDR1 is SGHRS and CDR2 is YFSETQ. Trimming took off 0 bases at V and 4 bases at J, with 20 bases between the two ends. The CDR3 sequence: CASSLDPSRYIRYEQYF. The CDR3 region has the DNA TGCGCCAGCAGCTTGGACCCGTCTAGGTATATACGGTACGAGCAGTACTTC.

The CDR3 DNA reads TGTGCCAGCAGCTCGGGACAGGTGTTTAACAATGAGCAGTTCTTC. Its translation: CASSSGQVFNNEQFF. This sequence joins TRBV7-6 and TRBJ2-1; 8 bases align to TRBD1. This CDR3 has 15 residues. The V segment lost 4 bases and the J segment 5 bases; nucleotides outside the gene matches: 7. Germline V gene lookup returns CDR1 SGHVS and CDR2 FNYEAQ.

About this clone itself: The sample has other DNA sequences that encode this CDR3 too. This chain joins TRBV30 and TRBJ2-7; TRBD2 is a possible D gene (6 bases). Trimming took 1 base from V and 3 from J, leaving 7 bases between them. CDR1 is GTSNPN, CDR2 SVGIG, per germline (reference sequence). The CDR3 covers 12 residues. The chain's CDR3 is CAWSAGVYEQYF. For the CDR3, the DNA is TGTGCCTGGAGTGCGGGGGTCTACGAGCAGTACTTC. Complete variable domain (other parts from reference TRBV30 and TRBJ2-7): SQTIHQWPATLVQPVGSPLSLECTVEGTSNPNLYWYRQAAGRGLQLLFYSVGIGQISSEVPQNLSASRPQDRQFILSSKKLLLSDSGFYLCAWSAGVYEQYFGPGTRLTVT.